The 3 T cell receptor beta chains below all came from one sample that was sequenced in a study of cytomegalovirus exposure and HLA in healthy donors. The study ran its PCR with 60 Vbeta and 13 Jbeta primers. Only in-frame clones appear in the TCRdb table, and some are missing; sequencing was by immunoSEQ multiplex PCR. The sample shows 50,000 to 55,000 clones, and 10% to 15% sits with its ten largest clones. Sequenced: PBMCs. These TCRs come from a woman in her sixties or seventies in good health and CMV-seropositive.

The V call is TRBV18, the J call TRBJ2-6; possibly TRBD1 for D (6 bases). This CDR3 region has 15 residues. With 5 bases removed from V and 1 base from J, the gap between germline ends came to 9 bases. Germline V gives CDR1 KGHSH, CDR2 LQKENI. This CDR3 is CASSATGSGANVLTF. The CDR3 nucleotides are TGTGCCAGCTCAGCCACAGGGTCTGGGGCCAACGTCCTGACTTTC.

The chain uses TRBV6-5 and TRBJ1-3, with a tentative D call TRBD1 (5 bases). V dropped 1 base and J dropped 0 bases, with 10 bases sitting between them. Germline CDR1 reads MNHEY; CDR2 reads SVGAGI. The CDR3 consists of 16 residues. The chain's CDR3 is CASSYLDGGSGNTIYF. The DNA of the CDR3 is TGTGCCAGCAGTTACTTGGACGGGGGCTCTGGAAACACCATATATTTT.

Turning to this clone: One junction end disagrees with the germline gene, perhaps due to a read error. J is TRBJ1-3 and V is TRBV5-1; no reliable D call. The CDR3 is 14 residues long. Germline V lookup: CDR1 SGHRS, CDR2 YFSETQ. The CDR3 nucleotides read TGCGCCAGCAGCCCGGGTGGATTTGGAAACAACATATATTTT. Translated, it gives CASSPGGFGNNIYF.